This TCR beta chain is from a study of shared clonotypes between healthy human individuals. Whole-study context: Per donor, three plates held CD4 naive cells, three held CD4 memory, two held CD8 naive and one held CD8 memory.

This clone was detected many times. Its target is unknown. J lost 2 bases, V lost 0 bases, and 14 bases had no gene match. This CDR3 comprises 19 residues. The V gene's germline CDR1 is GTSNPN and CDR2 SVGIG (reference sequence). Points from the study as a whole: When naive CD4 clonotypes were compared across a few donors, about 4.8% were shared.

This table comes from immunoSEQ multiplex PCR, and its TCRdb copy is limited to in-frame clones, with some not included. Here the sample spans around 200,000 clones, approximately 60% being singletons. The TCR originated in a man aged 25-45 years in good health. The gene calls are TRBV30 and TRBJ1-5, with 9 nucleotides matching TRBD1. What was sequenced was memory CD4+ T cells sorted from blood. Specified subset: CD45RA-negative fraction. The CDR3 here is CAWSVGGDRDPVGNQPQHF. CDR3 in DNA: TGTGCCTGGAGTGTAGGGGGGGACAGGGATCCTGTGGGCAATCAGCCCCAGCATTTT.